Described below is a single TCR beta chain sequence and its context. Its antigen is undetermined. The authors prepared UMI-labeled TRB cDNA libraries by 5' RACE. TCRdb re-called the 5' RACE reads; every CDR3 protein appears as one record, without DNA. This repertoire includes around 52,000 distinct CDR3 sequences. There are 15 residues in the CDR3. Germline CDR1 MDHEN, CDR2 SYDVKM. The source of the sample is a study of CXCR3-negative and CXCR3-positive naive CD8 T cells. Study results and caveats: Naive CXCR3-positive and CXCR3-negative cells shared similar TRBV-TRBJ usage, unlike memory cells. Diversity was high in both naive subsets and much lower in memory cells.

The chain links TRBV28 to TRBJ1-1; the D call of TRBD1 rests on TCRdb alone, since no DNA is present to check it. The receptor comes from a human donor in good health. Some clones in this sample may be carry-over from other donors' samples. Sequencing was done on a sample of memory CD8+ T cells from blood. The chain's CDR3 is CASKQGESLDTEAFF.